The next 18 T cell receptor beta chains were all read from a single sample in a study of blood T cell repertoires in COVID-19. Clones were read by immunoSEQ multiplex PCR, and TCRdb kept only the in-frame ones, dropping some. The sample records about 300,000 clones, around 92% being singletons. Sequenced material: peripheral blood. These receptors were obtained from a woman aged 25 to 39 with COVID-19, enrolled during active disease.

This clone was seen more than once but under ten times. The rearrangement links TRBV7-9 to TRBJ1-2; no firm D call. The CDR3 runs to 13 residues. Germline values: CDR1 SEHNR, CDR2 FQNEAQ (reference sequence). Trimming cost V 0 bases and J 6 bases, with 8 bases left between them. The CDR3 reads CASSLAGKHGYTF. The CDR3, as DNA: TGTGCCAGCAGCTTAGCCGGGAAGCATGGCTACACCTTC.

CDR3 nucleotide sequence: TGTGCCAGCAGTGAAGGTTCTAGCGGGGGGCTGGCCCCCACAGAGACCCAGTACTTC. It encodes CASSEGSSGGLAPTETQYF. The rearrangement uses TRBV6-1 and TRBJ2-5, with 11 bases matching TRBD2. V trimming: 1 base; J trimming: 4 bases; junction bases outside the gene matches: 14. The CDR3 sequence is 19 residues long. Germline CDR1 MNHNS, CDR2 SASEGT.

The chain carries TRBV19 and TRBJ2-7, with no clear D. Germline assignment: CDR1 LNHDA and CDR2 SQIVND (reference sequence). This CDR3 is built from 16 residues. V was pared by 4 bases and J by 1 base, with 17 bases between. The DNA for the CDR3 is TGTGCCAGTAGTACTGACTGGTATATGGGTTCCTACGAGCAGTACTTC. Its protein product is CASSTDWYMGSYEQYF. Complete variable domain (other parts from reference TRBV19 and TRBJ2-7): DGGITQSPKYLFRKEGQNVTLSCEQNLNHDAMYWYRQDPGQGLRLIYYSQIVNDFQKGDIAEGYSVSREKKESFPLTVTSAQKNPTAFYLCASSTDWYMGSYEQYFGPGTRLTVT.

The CDR3 reads CASSSQGASGNTIYF. CDR3 DNA sequence: TGTGCCAGCAGTTCACAGGGGGCATCTGGAAACACCATATATTTT. The V call is TRBV28, the J call TRBJ1-3, with 9 bases that match TRBD1. CDR1 and CDR2 (germline): MDHEN, SYDVKM. The CDR3 is 15 amino acids. V shed 4 bases and J 1 base; nucleotides not matched to a gene: 2.

This clone has just one count. The chain uses TRBV20-1 and TRBJ2-4, with D maybe TRBD1 (5 bases). CDR3 size: 16 residues. Germline V lookup: CDR1 DFQATT, CDR2 SNEGSKA (reference sequence). Deletions cut 3 bases from V and 3 bases from J, with 18 bases between. In DNA form, the CDR3 reads TGCAGTGCTAGTCCGTCTCCAGGGCAGGGCAAAAACATTCAGTACTTC. It specifies CSASPSPGQGKNIQYF.

This chain joins TRBV5-4 and TRBJ1-1; D possibly corresponds to TRBD1 (6 bases). The CDR3 runs 14 residues. Trimming removed 0 bases at V and 2 bases at J, with 8 bases between. From germline, CDR1 is SGHNT and CDR2 YYREEE (reference sequence). The CDR3 DNA is TGTGCCAGCAGCTTGGACAGGGTAAACACTGAAGCTTTCTTT. Translation: CASSLDRVNTEAFF.

The rearrangement uses TRBV2 and TRBJ1-5; no reliable D call. The ends were cut back, 5 bases at V and 5 bases at J, with 10 bases in the middle. CDR3 length: 13 amino acids. The V gene's germline CDR1 is SNHLY and CDR2 FYNNEI. The CDR3 nucleotides read TGTGCCAGCAGTTGGGAGCGGGATCAGCCCCAGCATTTT. Translating gives CASSWERDQPQHF.

The chain uses TRBV4-2 and TRBJ2-2, with 10 positions matching TRBD2. The CDR3 extends over 17 amino acids. Germline V gives CDR1 LGHNA, CDR2 YNFKEQ. V shed 0 bases and J 7 bases; nucleotides not matched to a gene: 8. CDR3 sequence reads: CASSQEPAGGLNGELFF. Written as DNA, the CDR3 is TGTGCCAGCAGCCAAGAACCAGCGGGGGGGCTAAACGGGGAGCTGTTTTTT.

The table lists this clone with a count of one. The J gene is TRBJ1-1, the V gene TRBV28; the match to TRBD1 covers 8 bases. The germline CDR1 and CDR2 sequences are MDHEN and SYDVKM. The V and J ends lost 5 bases and 3 bases, in that order; junction bases with no gene match: 8. The CDR3 length is 15 residues. DNA for the CDR3: TGTGCCAGCAGTCCAGGGACAGGAATGGACACTGAAGCTTTCTTT. The encoded protein is CASSPGTGMDTEAFF.

This chain joins TRBV6-2 or TRBV6-3 and TRBJ1-5, with 8 nucleotides matching TRBD1. Losses at the gene ends were 5 bases for V and 2 bases for J; bases not matched to a gene: 2. Germline-derived CDR1 and CDR2 are MNHEY and SVGEGT. The CDR3 sequence is 14 residues long. CDR3 amino acids: CASSPDRGNQPQHF. As DNA, the CDR3 is TGTGCCAGCAGTCCGGACAGGGGCAATCAGCCCCAGCATTTT.

V is TRBV7-8 and J is TRBJ2-6; the D is unclear. The CDR3 covers 18 residues. The germline V and J ends were trimmed by 5 bases and 0 bases, with 17 bases remaining between them. CDR1 is SGHVS and CDR2 is FQNEAQ in the germline V gene. This CDR3 is CASSPPENPSSGANVLTF. In DNA form, the CDR3 reads TGTGCCAGCAGCCCCCCGGAGAATCCCTCCTCTGGGGCCAACGTCCTGACTTTC. The entire variable domain, with the rest obtained from reference TRBV7-8 and TRBJ2-6, is as follows: GAGVSQSPRYKVAKRGQDVALRCDPISGHVSLFWYQQALGQGPEFLTYFQNEAQLDKSGLPSDRFFAERPEGSVSTLKIQRTQQEDSAVYLCASSPPENPSSGANVLTFGAGSRLTVL.

The genes are TRBV19 and TRBJ1-2, with unresolved D. The germline V gene encodes CDR1 LNHDA and CDR2 SQIVND (reference sequence). This CDR3 has 13 amino acids. Trimming took off 6 bases at V and 5 bases at J, with 13 bases between the two ends. The CDR3 reads CASRGGDWYGYTF. The CDR3 region has the DNA TGTGCCAGTAGAGGAGGAGATTGGTATGGCTACACCTTC.

This clone has a handful of counts. The chain links TRBV6-1 to TRBJ1-2; D remains ambiguous. Trimming cost V 0 bases and J 4 bases, with 12 bases left between them. CDR1 and CDR2 (germline): MNHNS, SASEGT. The CDR3 runs 15 residues. The CDR3 spells CASSEAGDIVYGYTF. The CDR3 DNA reads as TGTGCCAGCAGTGAAGCGGGCGACATTGTCTATGGCTACACCTTC.

There are a few counts of this clone. The chain employs TRBV12-3 or TRBV12-4 and TRBJ1-2; D unclear. V was clipped by 7 bases and J by 6 bases, with 15 bases between them. The CDR3 totals 13 residues. The chain's CDR3 is CASTGFQVNGYTF. The CDR3 coding sequence is TGTGCCAGCACGGGGTTTCAAGTTAATGGCTACACCTTC.

The chain combines TRBV5-4 with TRBJ2-3, with 9 bases identical to TRBD2. The V and J ends lost 5 bases and 2 bases, in that order; junction bases with no gene match: 9. Germline CDR1 is SGHNT and CDR2 is YYREEE (reference sequence). The CDR3 spans 16 residues. Here the CDR3 DNA reads TGTGCCAGCAGTTCTACTAGCGGGCGATACACAGATACGCAGTATTTT. Protein: CASSSTSGRYTDTQYF. Together with reference TRBV5-4 and TRBJ2-3, the CDR3 gives the full variable domain: ETGVTQSPTHLIKTRGQQVTLRCSSQSGHNTVSWYQQALGQGPQFIFQYYREEENGRGNFPPRFSGLQFPNYSSELNVNALELDDSALYLCASSSTSGRYTDTQYFGPGTRLTVL.

The gene calls are TRBV7-9 and TRBJ2-7; D gene ambiguous. The CDR3 extends over 12 amino acids. CDR1 is SEHNR, CDR2 FQNEAQ, per germline (reference sequence). Trimming left V 5 bases short and J 6 bases short, with 11 bases between. The CDR3 sequence is CASSPVSGEQYF. Here the CDR3 DNA reads TGTGCCAGCAGCCCTGTATCGGGCGAGCAGTACTTC.

The chain couples TRBV29-1 to TRBJ1-1; tentatively, D is TRBD1 (5 bases). V was clipped by 5 bases and J by 5 bases, with 9 bases between them. Germline V lookup: CDR1 SQVTM, CDR2 ANQGSEA. This CDR3 comprises 11 residues. CDR3 amino acids: CSVPGGTEAFF. In DNA form, the CDR3 reads TGCAGCGTTCCGGGGGGTACTGAAGCTTTCTTT.

In this sample, this clone turned up a few times. This chain joins TRBV11-2 and TRBJ1-3; 7 bases agree with TRBD1. Per the germline V gene, CDR1 is SGHAT and CDR2 is FQNNGV. V shed 2 bases and J 0 bases; nucleotides not matched to a gene: 7. The CDR3 runs 17 residues. CDR3 sequence: CASSLLQGPLSGNTIYF. For the CDR3, the DNA is TGTGCCAGCAGCTTACTACAGGGGCCCCTCTCTGGAAACACCATATATTTT.